Listed here are 12 T cell receptor beta chains from one sample, sequenced in a study of T cells after yellow fever vaccination. TCRdb called the 5' RACE reads again in MiXCR, with one record for every CDR3 protein. The data hold roughly 190,000 distinct CDR3 sequences, with roughly 11% observed a single time. The material was CD8+ T cells sorted from PBMCs, obtained 15 days after the yellow fever booster vaccination. All receptors derive from a man between 18 and 35 years old who received the YFV17D yellow fever vaccine.

This clonotype turned up a few times. This chain joins TRBV20-1 and TRBJ2-7, with TRBD2 matching over 9 bases. The CDR3 contains 13 residues. V was clipped by 1 base and J by 3 bases; unmatched bases: 1. Looked up from germline, CDR1 is DFQATT and CDR2 is SNEGSKA (reference sequence). The CDR3 loop is CSARGTSDYEQYV. The CDR3 region has the DNA TGCAGTGCTAGAGGGACTAGCGACTACGAGCAGTACGTC.

The chain combines TRBV3-1 with TRBJ1-5; 8 positions agree with TRBD1. The CDR3 length is 16 residues. Germline V gene lookup returns CDR1 LGHDT and CDR2 YNNKEL (reference sequence). J gave up 5 bases and V 1 base, and 7 bases lay outside the gene matches. The CDR3 region is CASSQGAGQGYQPQHF. The CDR3 DNA follows: TGTGCCAGCAGCCAAGGGGCTGGACAGGGCTATCAGCCCCAGCATTTT.

This clonotype was recorded a few times. The chain employs TRBV3-1 and TRBJ2-5; 8 bases are a match to TRBD2. CDR3 size: 16 residues. J lost 4 bases, V lost 6 bases, and 13 bases had no gene match. Germline assignment: CDR1 LGHDT and CDR2 YNNKEL (reference sequence). The CDR3 DNA is TGTGCCAGCAGACCCATTAGCGGGGTCGAAGGAGAGACCCAGTACTTC. This gives the protein CASRPISGVEGETQYF.

This sequence joins TRBV3-1 and TRBJ2-2, with TRBD1 as a possible D gene (6 bases). CDR3 length equals 15 residues. The V end was cut by 5 bases, the J end by 0 bases, with 10 bases between. Germline V gene data show CDR1 as LGHDT and CDR2 as YNNKEL (reference sequence). CDR3 sequence (DNA): TGTGCCAGCAGCGATTGGACAGCGAACACCGGGGAGCTGTTTTTT. This sequence encodes CASSDWTANTGELFF.

This clonotype has just one count. The chain recombines TRBV6-2 or TRBV6-3 with TRBJ1-1; tentative D call: TRBD1 (5 bases). This CDR3 contains 13 residues. Germline CDR1 MNHEY, CDR2 SVGEGT. Trimming cost V 5 bases and J 4 bases, with 11 bases left between them. The DNA for the CDR3 is TGTGCCAGCAGTAGGGGTTCTTCCACTGAAGCTTTCTTT. Translating gives CASSRGSSTEAFF.

The V and J genes are TRBV9 and TRBJ1-1; D gene unclear. CDR3 size: 15 residues. The germline V gene encodes CDR1 SGDLS and CDR2 YYNGEE. V lost 0 bases and J lost 1, with 10 bases in between. CDR3: CASSVDRDPNTEAFF. The CDR3 DNA sequence: TGTGCCAGCAGCGTAGATCGCGACCCGAACACTGAAGCTTTCTTT. Based on the CDR3 plus reference TRBV9 and TRBJ1-1, the full variable domain is DSGVTQTPKHLITATGQRVTLRCSPRSGDLSVYWYQQSLDQGLQFLIQYYNGEERAKGNILERFSAQQFPDLHSELNLSSLELGDSALYFCASSVDRDPNTEAFFGQGTRLTVV.

CDR3 region: CASSRTASPKETQYF. Written as DNA, the CDR3 is TGTGCCAGTTCAAGGACGGCTAGCCCAAAAGAGACCCAGTACTTC. This sequence joins TRBV19 and TRBJ2-5; tentatively, D is TRBD2 (5 bases). V lost 8 bases and J 3 bases, leaving 19 bases between the germline ends. The CDR3 spans 15 residues. The germline V gene has CDR1 LNHDA and CDR2 SQIVND (reference sequence).

This clonotype came up a few times. V gene TRBV5-1 combines with J gene TRBJ1-2, with 7 bases identical to TRBD1. Germline-derived CDR1 and CDR2 are SGHRS and YFSETQ. The CDR3 covers 16 residues. The J segment lost 4 bases and the V segment lost 0 bases, leaving 9 bases of the junction unmatched. DNA for the CDR3: TGCGCCAGCAGCTTGGAGGGGGACAGCGCTTTCTATGGCTACACCTTC. Translated: CASSLEGDSAFYGYTF. The full variable domain, completed using reference TRBV5-1 and TRBJ1-2, is KAGVTQTPRYLIKTRGQQVTLSCSPISGHRSVSWYQQTPGQGLQFLFEYFSETQRNKGNFPGRFSGRQFSNSRSEMNVSTLELGDSALYLCASSLEGDSAFYGYTFGSGTRLTVV.

This clonotype was seen many times. This rearrangement joins TRBV4-2 to TRBJ2-3; D is perhaps TRBD1 or TRBD2 (6 bases each). Trimming cost V 5 bases and J 5 bases, with 17 bases left between them. The CDR3 has 15 residues. Looked up from germline, CDR1 is LGHNA and CDR2 is YNFKEQ. For the CDR3, the DNA is TGTGCCAGCAGCGGGGGGCTACCCTCGGGAGATACGCAGTATTTT. Translating gives CASSGGLPSGDTQYF.

This clonotype was counted a few times. The chain combines TRBV15 with TRBJ1-1, with D possibly being TRBD1 (6 bases). Trimming removed 0 bases at V and 5 bases at J, with 13 bases between. This CDR3 has 15 amino acids. Germline values: CDR1 LNHNV, CDR2 YYDKDF (reference sequence). CDR3 loop: CATSRERGAGTEAFF. CDR3 nucleotides: TGTGCCACCAGCAGAGAGCGGGGGGCCGGTACTGAAGCTTTCTTT.

This clonotype has at least ten counts. The chain employs TRBV2 and TRBJ2-3, with 10 bases lining up with TRBD2. The CDR3 sequence is 14 residues long. V lost 3 bases to trimming and J lost 6 bases; unmatched junction nucleotides: 3. Germline lookup yields CDR1 SNHLY and CDR2 FYNNEI. CDR3 protein: CASSDSGGQDTQYF. In DNA, the CDR3 is TGTGCCAGCAGTGATAGCGGGGGGCAGGATACGCAGTATTTT.

This clonotype was counted only a few times. This chain uses TRBV4-2 with TRBJ1-1; 7 bases align to TRBD1. This CDR3 is 16 amino acids long. The V and J ends lost 7 bases and 0 bases, in that order; junction bases with no gene match: 11. Germline lookup yields CDR1 LGHNA and CDR2 YNFKEQ. CDR3 residues: CASTLTDRVMNTEAFF. Written as DNA, the CDR3 is TGTGCCAGCACCCTCACCGACAGGGTCATGAACACTGAAGCTTTCTTT.